The clone carrying this TCR beta chain has only a few counts. Deletions cut 6 bases from V and 4 bases from J, with 12 bases between. This CDR3 contains 14 residues. In germline, CDR1 is LNHDA, CDR2 SQIVND (reference sequence). The sample belongs to a study of blood T cell repertoires in COVID-19. Authors' analysis steps: Estimates of nucleated cell counts were drawn from the amplification of reference gene primers. The assay was immunoSEQ multiplex PCR, and TCRdb's table has in-frame clones only and misses some. The V and J calls and clone size come from that table; D and trimming were worked out from the DNA. The data show roughly 290,000 clones, with roughly 89% seen just once and around 0.8% held by the top ten.

Sequencing was done on a sample of peripheral blood. The chain recombines TRBV19 with TRBJ1-4, with D perhaps matching TRBD1 (6 bases). This TCR came from a man aged 25 to 40 with acute or convalescent COVID-19. The CDR3 coding sequence is TGTGCCAGTAGGAAACAGGGCGGTAATGAAAAACTGTTTTTT. Residues: CASRKQGGNEKLFF.